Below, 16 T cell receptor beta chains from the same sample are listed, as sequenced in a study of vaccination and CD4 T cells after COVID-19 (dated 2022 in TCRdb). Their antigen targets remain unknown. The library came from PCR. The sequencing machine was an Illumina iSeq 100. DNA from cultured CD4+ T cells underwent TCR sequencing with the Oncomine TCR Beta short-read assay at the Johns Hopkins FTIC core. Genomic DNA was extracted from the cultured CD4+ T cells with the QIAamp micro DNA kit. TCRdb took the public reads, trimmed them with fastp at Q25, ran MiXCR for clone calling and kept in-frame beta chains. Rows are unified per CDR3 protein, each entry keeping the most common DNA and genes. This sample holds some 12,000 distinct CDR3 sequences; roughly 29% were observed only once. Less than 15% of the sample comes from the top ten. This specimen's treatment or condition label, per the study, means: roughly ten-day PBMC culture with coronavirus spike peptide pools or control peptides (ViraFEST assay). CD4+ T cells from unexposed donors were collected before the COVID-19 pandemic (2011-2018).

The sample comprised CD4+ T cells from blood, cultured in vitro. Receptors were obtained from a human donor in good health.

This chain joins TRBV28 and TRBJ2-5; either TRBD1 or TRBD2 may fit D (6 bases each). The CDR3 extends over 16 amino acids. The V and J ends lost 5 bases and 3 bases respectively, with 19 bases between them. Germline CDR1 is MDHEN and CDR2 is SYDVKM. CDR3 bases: TGTGCCAGCAGTCCGGGGGCCGGGACAATTGAAGAGACCCAGTACTTC. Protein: CASSPGAGTIEETQYF.

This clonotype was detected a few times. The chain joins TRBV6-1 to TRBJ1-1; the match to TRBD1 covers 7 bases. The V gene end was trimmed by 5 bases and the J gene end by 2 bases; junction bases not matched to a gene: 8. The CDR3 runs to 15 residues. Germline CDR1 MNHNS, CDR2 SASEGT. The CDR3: CASSRQGQTNTEAFF. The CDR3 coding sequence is TGTGCCAGCAGTCGTCAGGGACAGACCAACACTGAAGCTTTCTTT.

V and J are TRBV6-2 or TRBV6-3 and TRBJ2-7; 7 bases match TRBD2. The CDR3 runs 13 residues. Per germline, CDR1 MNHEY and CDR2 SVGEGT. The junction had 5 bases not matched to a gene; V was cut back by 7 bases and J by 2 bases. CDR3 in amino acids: CASTSGAPYEQYF. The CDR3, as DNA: TGTGCCAGCACTAGCGGAGCGCCCTACGAGCAGTACTTC.

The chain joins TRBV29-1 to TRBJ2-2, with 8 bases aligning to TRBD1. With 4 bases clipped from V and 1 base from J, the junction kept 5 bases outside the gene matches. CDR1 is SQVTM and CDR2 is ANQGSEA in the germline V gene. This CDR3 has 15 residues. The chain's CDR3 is CSVAGTGGNTGELFF. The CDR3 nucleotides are TGCAGCGTTGCCGGGACAGGCGGGAACACCGGGGAGCTGTTTTTT.

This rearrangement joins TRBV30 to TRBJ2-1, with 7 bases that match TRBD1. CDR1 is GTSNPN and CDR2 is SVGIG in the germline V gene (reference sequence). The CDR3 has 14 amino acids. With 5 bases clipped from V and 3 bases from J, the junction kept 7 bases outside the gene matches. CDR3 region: CAWGSGQSYNEQFF. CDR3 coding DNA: TGTGCCTGGGGCTCGGGACAGAGCTACAATGAGCAGTTCTTC.

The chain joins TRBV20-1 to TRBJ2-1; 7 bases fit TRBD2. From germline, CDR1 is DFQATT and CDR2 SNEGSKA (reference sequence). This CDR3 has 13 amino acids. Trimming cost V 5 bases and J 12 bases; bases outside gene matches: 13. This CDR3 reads CSAERSGWGGQFF. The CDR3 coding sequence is TGCAGTGCTGAAAGATCAGGGTGGGGGGGGCAGTTCTTC.

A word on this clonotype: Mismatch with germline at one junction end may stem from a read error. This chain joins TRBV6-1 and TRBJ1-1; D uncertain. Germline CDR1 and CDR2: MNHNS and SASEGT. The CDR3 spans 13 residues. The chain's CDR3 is CASRRSMNTGAFF. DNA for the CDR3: TGTGCCAGCAGACGTAGTATGAACACTGGAGCTTTCTTT.

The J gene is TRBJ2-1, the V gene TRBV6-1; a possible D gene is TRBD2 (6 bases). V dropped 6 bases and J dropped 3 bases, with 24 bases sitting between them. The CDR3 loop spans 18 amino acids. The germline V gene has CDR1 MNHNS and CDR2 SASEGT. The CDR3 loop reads CASRGVAETLADYNEQFF. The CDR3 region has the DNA TGTGCCAGCAGGGGCGTAGCGGAAACACTTGCAGACTACAATGAGCAGTTCTTC.

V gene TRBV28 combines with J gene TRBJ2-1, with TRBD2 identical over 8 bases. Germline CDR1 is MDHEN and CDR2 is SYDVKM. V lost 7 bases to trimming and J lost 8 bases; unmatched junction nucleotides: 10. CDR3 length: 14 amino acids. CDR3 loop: CASNSGGRNDEQFF. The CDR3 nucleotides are TGTGCCAGCAATAGTGGCGGGAGGAACGATGAGCAGTTCTTC.

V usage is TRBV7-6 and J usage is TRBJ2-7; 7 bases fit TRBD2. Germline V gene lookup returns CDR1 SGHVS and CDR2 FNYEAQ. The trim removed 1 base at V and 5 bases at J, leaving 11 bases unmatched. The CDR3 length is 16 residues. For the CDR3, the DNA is TGTGCCAGCAGCTTAGGAGTTGCGGGAGTGGGGAACGAGCAGTACTTC. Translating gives CASSLGVAGVGNEQYF.

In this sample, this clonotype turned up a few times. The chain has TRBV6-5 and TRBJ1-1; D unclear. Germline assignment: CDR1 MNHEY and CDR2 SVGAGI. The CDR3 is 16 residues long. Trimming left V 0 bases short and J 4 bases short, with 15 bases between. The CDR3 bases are TGTGCCAGCAGTTACTCGAGGTTTGGGTTGAGCACTGAAGCTTTCTTT. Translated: CASSYSRFGLSTEAFF.

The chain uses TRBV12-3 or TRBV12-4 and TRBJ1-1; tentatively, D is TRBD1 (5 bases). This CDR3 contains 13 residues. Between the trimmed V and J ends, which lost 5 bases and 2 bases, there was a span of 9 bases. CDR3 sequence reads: CASSPGTNTEAFF. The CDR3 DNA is TGTGCCAGCAGTCCCGGGACCAACACTGAAGCTTTCTTT.

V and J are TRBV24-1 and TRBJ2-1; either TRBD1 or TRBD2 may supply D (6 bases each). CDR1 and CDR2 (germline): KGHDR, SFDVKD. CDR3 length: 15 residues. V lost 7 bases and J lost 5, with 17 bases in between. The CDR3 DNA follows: TGTGCCACCAGCCGACAGGAGGGTCGGAACAATGAGCAGTTCTTC. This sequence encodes CATSRQEGRNNEQFF.

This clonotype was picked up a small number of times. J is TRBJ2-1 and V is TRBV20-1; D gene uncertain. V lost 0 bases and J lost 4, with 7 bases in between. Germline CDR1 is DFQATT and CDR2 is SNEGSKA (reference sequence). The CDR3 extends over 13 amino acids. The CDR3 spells CSARDLRYNEQFF. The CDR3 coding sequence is TGCAGTGCTAGAGATTTGCGGTACAATGAGCAGTTCTTC.

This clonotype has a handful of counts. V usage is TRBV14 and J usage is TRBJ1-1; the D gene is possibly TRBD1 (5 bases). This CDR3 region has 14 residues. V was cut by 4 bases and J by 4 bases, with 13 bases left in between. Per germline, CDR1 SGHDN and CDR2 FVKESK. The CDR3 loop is CASSLAPGVTEAFF. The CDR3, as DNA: TGTGCCAGCAGCCTGGCCCCGGGGGTCACTGAAGCTTTCTTT.

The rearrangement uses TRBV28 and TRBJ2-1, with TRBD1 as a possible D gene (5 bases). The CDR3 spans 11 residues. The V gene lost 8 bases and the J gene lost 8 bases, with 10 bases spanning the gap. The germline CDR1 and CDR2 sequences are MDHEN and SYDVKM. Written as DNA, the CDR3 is TGTGCCAGCCTGCTCAGGGATGAGCAGTTCTTC. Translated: CASLLRDEQFF.